The 17 T cell receptor beta chains reported below all come from one sample, sequenced in a study of graft-versus-host responses after intestinal transplantation. Profiled with immunoSEQ multiplex PCR; TCRdb holds only in-frame clones, not every one. The data show about 47,000 clones, with 90% to 95% seen just once and 4.5% to 7.5% held by the top ten. Material: PBMCs, obtained around 820 days after a first intestinal transplant, on the day of a second. Receptors originate from a human patient who received an intestinal transplant, so some T cells may come from the graft donor.

This clone was recorded a few times. The chain combines TRBV6-6 with TRBJ1-4, with D possibly being TRBD1 (6 bases). CDR3 size: 14 residues. The germline CDR1 and CDR2 sequences are MNHNY and SVGAGI (reference sequence). Between the trimmed V and J ends, which lost 5 bases and 7 bases, there was a span of 14 bases. CDR3 amino acids: CASSRQAGGEKLFF. The CDR3 bases are TGTGCCAGCAGTCGACAGGCTGGAGGTGAAAAACTGTTTTTT.

The chain uses TRBV11-3 and TRBJ1-1, with D maybe TRBD1 (5 bases). Trimming took 1 base from V and 6 from J, leaving 12 bases between them. The germline gives CDR1 SGHNT, CDR2 YENEEA. There are 14 residues in the CDR3. CDR3 DNA: TGTGCCAGCAGCTTAGTGTCAGGGAAGGCTGAAGCTTTCTTT. It yields the protein CASSLVSGKAEAFF.

The chain links TRBV18 to TRBJ1-1, with 10 bases fitting TRBD1. The CDR3 is 17 residues long. V was clipped by 6 bases and J by 2 bases; unmatched bases: 12. Germline V gives CDR1 KGHSH, CDR2 LQKENI. The CDR3 is CASSPMTGGIANTEAFF. The CDR3 DNA follows: TGTGCCAGCTCTCCGATGACAGGGGGCATCGCAAACACTGAAGCTTTCTTT.

This chain links TRBV30 with TRBJ1-6; D perhaps matches TRBD1 (5 bases). Per the germline V gene, CDR1 is GTSNPN and CDR2 is SVGIG (reference sequence). Trimming cost V 3 bases and J 6 bases, with 9 bases left between them. The CDR3 is made up of 13 amino acids. The CDR3 loop is CAWRATVNSPLHF. The CDR3 DNA follows: TGTGCCTGGAGGGCGACAGTTAATTCACCCCTCCACTTT. Variable domain in full (rest from reference TRBV30 and TRBJ1-6): SQTIHQWPATLVQPVGSPLSLECTVEGTSNPNLYWYRQAAGRGLQLLFYSVGIGQISSEVPQNLSASRPQDRQFILSSKKLLLSDSGFYLCAWRATVNSPLHFGNGTRLTVT.

The rearrangement uses TRBV5-1 and TRBJ2-7, with D possibly being TRBD2 (5 bases). The CDR3 is 14 amino acids. Germline V gene data show CDR1 as SGHRS and CDR2 as YFSETQ. Trimming removed 0 bases at V and 3 bases at J, with 10 bases between. The CDR3, as DNA: TGCGCCAGCAGCTTGGCTTCGGGATTCTACGAGCAGTACTTC. It yields the protein CASSLASGFYEQYF.

The chain links TRBV7-6 to TRBJ1-1; D is ambiguous. The CDR3 spans 11 residues. The germline gives CDR1 SGHVS, CDR2 FNYEAQ. Trimming removed 3 bases at V and 8 bases at J, with 7 bases between. The CDR3 sequence is CASSLNSEAFF. CDR3 DNA sequence: TGTGCCAGCAGCTTGAACTCGGAAGCTTTCTTT.

The chain couples TRBV28 to TRBJ2-7; 8 bases agree with TRBD2. J lost 1 base, V lost 5 bases, and 4 bases had no gene match. CDR1 MDHEN and CDR2 SYDVKM come from the germline V gene. The CDR3 spans 14 residues. Here the CDR3 reads CASSPGLGSYEQYF. The CDR3 nucleotides read TGTGCCAGCAGTCCGGGACTAGGGTCCTACGAGCAGTACTTC.

The chain combines TRBV2 with TRBJ1-5; D gene unclear. There are 14 residues in the CDR3. The V gene lost 3 bases and the J gene lost 4 bases, with 10 bases spanning the gap. Looked up from germline, CDR1 is SNHLY and CDR2 is FYNNEI. CDR3 DNA: TGTGCCAGCAGTGACAAGACAAGAAATCAGCCCCAGCATTTT. Encoded protein: CASSDKTRNQPQHF. Filled out from reference TRBV2 and TRBJ1-5, the complete variable domain reads EPEVTQTPSHQVTQMGQEVILRCVPISNHLYFYWYRQILGQKVEFLVSFYNNEISEKSEIFDDQFSVERPDGSNFTLKIRSTKLEDSAMYFCASSDKTRNQPQHFGDGTRLSIL.

V is TRBV6-4 and J is TRBJ2-6; possibly TRBD2 for D (5 bases). Trimming shortened V by 4 bases and J by 12 bases, and 13 bases separated the two germline ends. CDR3 length equals 13 residues. The germline gives CDR1 MRHNA, CDR2 SNTAGT. The CDR3 coding sequence is TGTGCCAGCAGTGCCGTACTAGGATCCGTCCTGACTTTC. As protein: CASSAVLGSVLTF.

This clone was picked up one time. V usage is TRBV28 and J usage is TRBJ2-1; the D is unclear. V was trimmed by 6 bases and J by 2 bases, leaving 11 bases between them. This CDR3 has 14 amino acids. CDR1 and CDR2 (germline): MDHEN, SYDVKM. The DNA of the CDR3 is TGTGCCAGCAGGGTCCAGCCGACCTACAATGAGCAGTTCTTC. Translating gives CASRVQPTYNEQFF.

This chain uses TRBV16 with TRBJ2-5; D remains ambiguous. The CDR3 totals 15 residues. With 4 bases removed from V and 5 bases from J, the gap between germline ends came to 17 bases. Per germline, CDR1 KGHSY and CDR2 FQNENV. In DNA form, the CDR3 reads TGTGCCAGCAGCCTTGCGGCGAGAACATCCGAGACCCAGTACTTC. Translating gives CASSLAARTSETQYF.

A remark on this clone: One end of the junction fails to match germline, which may point to a read error. The genes are TRBV7-8 and TRBJ2-2; TRBD2 agrees at 8 bases. CDR3 length equals 16 residues. CDR1 and CDR2 from the germline V gene are SGHVS and FQNEAQ. The CDR3 sequence is CASSPPRLAKTGELFF. The DNA for the CDR3 is TGTGCCAGCAGCCCACCAAGACTAGCGAAGACCGGGGAGCTGTTTTTT.

The chain combines TRBV6-1 with TRBJ2-7; maybe TRBD2 (5 bases). Germline V gives CDR1 MNHNS, CDR2 SASEGT. V was pared by 10 bases and J by 4 bases, with 20 bases between. The CDR3 sequence is 14 residues long. The CDR3 reads CANRSSGDIYEQYF. CDR3 in DNA: TGTGCCAATAGGTCATCCGGGGATATTTACGAGCAGTACTTC.

This rearrangement joins TRBV7-9 to TRBJ2-1; no definite D call. V lost 5 bases to trimming and J lost 2 bases, with 16 bases between them. CDR3 length equals 16 residues. Germline V CDR1 and CDR2: SEHNR, FQNEAQ (reference sequence). The CDR3 nucleotides read TGTGCCAGCAGCGCCGATCTTCGGCTTACCTACAATGAGCAGTTCTTC. Translating gives CASSADLRLTYNEQFF.

The chain joins TRBV30 to TRBJ1-2; 7 bases map to TRBD1. The CDR3 consists of 13 residues. The trim removed 1 base at V and 5 bases at J, leaving 4 bases unmatched. The germline CDR1 and CDR2 sequences are GTSNPN and SVGIG (reference sequence). The CDR3 region is CAWSDGTVYGYTF. The DNA for the CDR3 is TGTGCCTGGAGTGATGGGACAGTATATGGCTACACCTTC.

The chain recombines TRBV2 with TRBJ1-1; D perhaps matches TRBD1 (5 bases). Germline V gives CDR1 SNHLY, CDR2 FYNNEI. This CDR3 contains 16 residues. The V end was cut by 1 base, the J end by 4 bases, with 16 bases between. The CDR3 region is CASSEGRVYRGTEAFF. DNA of the CDR3: TGTGCCAGCAGTGAAGGGAGGGTTTATAGGGGCACTGAAGCTTTCTTT.

The rearrangement uses TRBV14 and TRBJ2-7; 9 nucleotides match TRBD1. Germline V gene lookup returns CDR1 SGHDN and CDR2 FVKESK. V trimming: 2 bases; J trimming: 0 bases; junction bases outside the gene matches: 5. This CDR3 is 16 amino acids long. The CDR3 nucleotides are TGTGCCAGCAGCCAAACTGGACAGGGGTCCTCCTACGAGCAGTACTTC. It is translated as CASSQTGQGSSYEQYF.